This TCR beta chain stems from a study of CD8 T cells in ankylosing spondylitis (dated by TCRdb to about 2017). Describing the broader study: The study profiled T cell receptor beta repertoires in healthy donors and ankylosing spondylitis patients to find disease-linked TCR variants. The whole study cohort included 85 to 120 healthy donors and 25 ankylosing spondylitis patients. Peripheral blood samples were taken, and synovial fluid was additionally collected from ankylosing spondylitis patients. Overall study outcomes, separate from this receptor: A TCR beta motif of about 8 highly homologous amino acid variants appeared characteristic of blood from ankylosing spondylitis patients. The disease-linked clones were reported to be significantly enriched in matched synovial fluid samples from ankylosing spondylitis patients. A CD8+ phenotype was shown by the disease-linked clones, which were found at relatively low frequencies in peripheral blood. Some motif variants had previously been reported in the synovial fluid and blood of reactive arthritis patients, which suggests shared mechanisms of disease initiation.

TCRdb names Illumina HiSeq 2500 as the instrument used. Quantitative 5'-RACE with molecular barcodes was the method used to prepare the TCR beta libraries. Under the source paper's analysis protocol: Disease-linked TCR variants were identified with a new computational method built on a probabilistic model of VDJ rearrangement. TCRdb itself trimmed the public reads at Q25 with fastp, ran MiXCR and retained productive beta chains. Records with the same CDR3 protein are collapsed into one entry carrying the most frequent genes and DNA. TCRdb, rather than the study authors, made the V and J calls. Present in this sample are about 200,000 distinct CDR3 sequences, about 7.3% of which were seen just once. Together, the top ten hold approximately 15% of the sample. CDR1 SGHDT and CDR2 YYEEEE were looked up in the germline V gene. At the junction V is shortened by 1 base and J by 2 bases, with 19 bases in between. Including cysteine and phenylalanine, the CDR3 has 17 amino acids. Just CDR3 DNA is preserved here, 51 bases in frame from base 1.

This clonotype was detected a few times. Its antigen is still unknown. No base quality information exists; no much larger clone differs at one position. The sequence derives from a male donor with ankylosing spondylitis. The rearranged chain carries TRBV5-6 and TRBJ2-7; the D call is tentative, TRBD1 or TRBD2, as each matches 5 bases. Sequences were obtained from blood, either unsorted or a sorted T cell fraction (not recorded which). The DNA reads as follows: TGTGCCAGCAGCTTGTTGATGGGGGAACTATTGGCCTACGAGCAGTACTTC. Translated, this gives CASSLLMGELLAYEQYF.